The 26 T cell receptor beta chains reported below all come from one sample, sequenced in a study of shared T cell receptors in the human thymus. Measured with immunoSEQ multiplex PCR; TCRdb has only the in-frame clones, and not every one. The data contain roughly 660,000 clones, around 89% of them singletons. The same data also went into a second study, on human thymus T cells.

Sequencing was done on a sample of thymocytes. The receptor source for this set is a boy under two years old with a congenital heart defect.

The chain has TRBV7-9 and TRBJ2-5; TRBD1 matches at 8 bases. Trimming took 1 base from V and 5 from J; bases not matched to a gene: 6. This CDR3 contains 15 residues. From germline, CDR1 is SEHNR and CDR2 FQNEAQ (reference sequence). The CDR3 coding sequence is TGTGCCAGCAGCTTAGTGTCAGGGGGCATGGAGACCCAGTACTTC. Its protein product is CASSLVSGGMETQYF.

This sequence joins TRBV30 and TRBJ2-5; 7 bases match TRBD2. The CDR3 contains 13 residues. Per the germline V gene, CDR1 is GTSNPN and CDR2 is SVGIG (reference sequence). The V and J ends lost 4 bases and 2 bases, in that order; junction bases with no gene match: 4. The CDR3 bases are TGTGCCTGGAATTGGCGGGAGCAAGAGACCCAGTACTTC. Residues: CAWNWREQETQYF.

The chain employs TRBV6-5 and TRBJ2-5; TRBD1 matches 8 bases. Germline values: CDR1 MNHEY, CDR2 SVGAGI. V gave up 5 bases and J gave up 4 bases; unmatched junction bases: 0. This CDR3 region has 12 residues. CDR3 bases: TGTGCCAGCAGTCAGGGGGCAGAGACCCAGTACTTC. The encoded protein is CASSQGAETQYF.

This rearrangement joins TRBV12-5 to TRBJ2-5; unclear D gene. Germline CDR1 and CDR2: LGHNT and FRNRAP. The CDR3 is 11 amino acids. The V and J ends lost 3 bases and 5 bases respectively, with 4 bases between them. The CDR3 DNA reads TGTGCTAGTGGTTTTCCGGAGACCCAGTACTTC. The encoded protein is CASGFPETQYF.

The chain links TRBV30 to TRBJ1-1; perhaps TRBD1 as D (6 bases). V was pared by 3 bases and J by 4 bases, with 15 bases between. The CDR3 length is 14 residues. Germline V gives CDR1 GTSNPN, CDR2 SVGIG (reference sequence). The CDR3 DNA follows: TGTGCCTGGAGAGGGACACCCGTGGGCACTGAAGCTTTCTTT. Its translation: CAWRGTPVGTEAFF.

V and J are TRBV30 and TRBJ2-7, with TRBD1 matching 7 bases. V lost 3 bases and J lost 2; bases outside the gene matches: 4. The CDR3 covers 13 residues. CDR1 is GTSNPN, CDR2 SVGIG, per germline (reference sequence). CDR3 protein: CAWRGTAPYEQYF. CDR3 bases: TGTGCCTGGAGGGGGACAGCTCCCTACGAGCAGTACTTC.

The chain is built from TRBV29-1 and TRBJ2-7; 9 positions match TRBD1. This CDR3 has 13 residues. V lost 1 base and J lost 3; bases outside the gene matches: 1. The germline V gene encodes CDR1 SQVTM and CDR2 ANQGSEA. For the CDR3, the DNA is TGCAGCGTTGAAGTGGGACAGGGCTACGAGCAGTACTTC. This codes for CSVEVGQGYEQYF.

This sequence joins TRBV5-6 and TRBJ2-7; TRBD2 agrees at 7 bases. The CDR3 sequence is 15 residues long. The junction had 4 bases not matched to a gene; V was cut back by 1 base and J by 0 bases. Germline CDR1 and CDR2: SGHDT and YYEEEE. Here the CDR3 reads CASSLQRDASYEQYF. CDR3 sequence (DNA): TGTGCCAGCAGCTTGCAGCGGGACGCCTCCTACGAGCAGTACTTC.

This clone was seen only once. V and J are TRBV6-5 and TRBJ2-7; 9 bases align to TRBD1. Germline V gene sequence: CDR1 MNHEY, CDR2 SVGAGI. The CDR3 extends over 14 amino acids. V gave up 5 bases and J gave up 3 bases; unmatched junction bases: 5. The CDR3 DNA is TGTGCCAGCAGTCGACAGGGGGAGGGCTACGAGCAGTACTTC. Translated: CASSRQGEGYEQYF.

The chain has TRBV4-1 and TRBJ1-1; 8 nucleotides agree with TRBD1. The CDR3 has 16 amino acids. Germline V CDR1 and CDR2: MGHRA, YSYEKL. The V segment lost 6 bases and the J segment 7 bases; nucleotides outside the gene matches: 16. CDR3 sequence: CASSFSDRALEFEAFF. The DNA of the CDR3 is TGCGCCAGCAGTTTTTCGGACAGGGCGTTGGAATTTGAAGCTTTCTTT.

The chain combines TRBV4-1 with TRBJ2-1, with 9 positions matching TRBD2. This CDR3 contains 19 residues. Trimming took 3 bases from V and 1 from J; bases not matched to a gene: 13. From germline, CDR1 is MGHRA and CDR2 YSYEKL. Written as DNA, the CDR3 is TGCGCCAGCAGCCAGGCTCTTTTGCTAGCGGGACATTCCTACAATGAGCAGTTCTTC. Its translation is CASSQALLLAGHSYNEQFF.

The chain carries TRBV4-1 and TRBJ2-1; D possibly corresponds to TRBD2 (5 bases). This CDR3 region has 14 residues. The V gene lost 4 bases and the J gene lost 9 bases, with 16 bases spanning the gap. Germline values: CDR1 MGHRA, CDR2 YSYEKL. The CDR3 protein is CASSLHSTRCEQFF. CDR3 coding DNA: TGCGCCAGCAGCCTCCATTCTACTAGATGTGAGCAGTTCTTC.

This clone appeared once. The chain carries TRBV28 and TRBJ2-7; 9 bases fit TRBD1. The germline CDR1 and CDR2 sequences are MDHEN and SYDVKM. The CDR3 sequence is 17 residues long. V shed 5 bases and J 0 bases; nucleotides not matched to a gene: 11. The DNA of the CDR3 is TGTGCCAGCAGTCCACAAGCCGGGACAGGGAGCTCCTACGAGCAGTACTTC. As protein: CASSPQAGTGSSYEQYF.

The chain uses TRBV6-5 and TRBJ2-1; D is ambiguous. The CDR3 contains 10 residues. Trimming removed 8 bases at V and 9 bases at J, with 8 bases between. Germline-derived CDR1 and CDR2 are MNHEY and SVGAGI. CDR3 region: CASGQIEQFF. CDR3 bases: TGTGCCAGCGGTCAGATTGAGCAGTTCTTC.

This chain joins TRBV7-2 and TRBJ2-2, with D possibly TRBD2 on 6 matching bases. The CDR3 covers 18 residues. V lost 4 bases, J lost 1 base, and 19 bases lay in between. CDR1 SGHTA and CDR2 FQGNSA come from the germline V gene. This chain's CDR3 is CASSSSGPSEGNTGELFF. The CDR3 coding sequence is TGTGCCAGCAGCTCCAGTGGCCCTAGCGAGGGGAACACCGGGGAGCTGTTTTTT.

The V and J genes are TRBV11-3 and TRBJ2-3; D might be TRBD2 (5 bases). The germline V gene encodes CDR1 SGHNT and CDR2 YENEEA. Deletions cut 1 base from V and 5 bases from J, with 19 bases between. The CDR3 is made up of 17 amino acids. CDR3 loop: CASSLAHNGERGDTQYF. CDR3 in DNA: TGTGCCAGCAGCTTAGCCCACAACGGGGAGCGAGGAGATACGCAGTATTTT.

This chain links TRBV6-8 with TRBJ1-1, with TRBD1 identical over 7 bases. V gave up 7 bases and J gave up 2 bases; unmatched junction bases: 10. The CDR3 sequence is 15 residues long. Germline loops: CDR1 MNHGY, CDR2 SAAAGT. The CDR3 loop reads CASTVPGQSNTEAFF. In nucleotides, the CDR3 is TGTGCCAGCACCGTACCGGGACAGAGCAACACTGAAGCTTTCTTT.

The chain combines TRBV5-6 with TRBJ2-5, with a tentative D call TRBD2 (6 bases). The V end lost 4 bases, the J end lost 3 bases, and 13 bases lay between the germline ends. The CDR3 has 14 residues. CDR1 and CDR2 (germline): SGHDT, YYEEEE. The CDR3 here is CASSGGTPKETQYF. Here the CDR3 DNA reads TGTGCCAGCAGCGGCGGGACTCCTAAAGAGACCCAGTACTTC.

This clone was found a few times. This rearrangement joins TRBV5-6 to TRBJ1-5; D is perhaps TRBD1 (5 bases). V lost 0 bases and J lost 5, with 12 bases in between. The CDR3 spans 15 residues. Per the germline V gene, CDR1 is SGHDT and CDR2 is YYEEEE. The CDR3 loop is CASSLAGGVDQPQHF. Written as DNA, the CDR3 is TGTGCCAGCAGCTTGGCCGGGGGTGTGGATCAGCCCCAGCATTTT.

V usage is TRBV2 and J usage is TRBJ1-4; tentatively, D is TRBD1 (6 bases). This CDR3 is built from 16 residues. V was shortened by 3 bases and J by 7 bases, with 18 bases between the two germline ends. Germline V gene data show CDR1 as SNHLY and CDR2 as FYNNEI. The CDR3 DNA follows: TGTGCCAGCAGTGAGAGGGGGTTGGGGGTTCGTGAAAAACTGTTTTTT. Its translation is CASSERGLGVREKLFF.

This clone was recorded only once. J is TRBJ2-7 and V is TRBV28; 8 bases are shared with TRBD2. V trimming: 2 bases; J trimming: 3 bases; junction bases outside the gene matches: 3. CDR1 is MDHEN and CDR2 is SYDVKM in the germline V gene. CDR3 length: 14 amino acids. CDR3 sequence: CASSLGLAGYEQYF. In DNA form, the CDR3 reads TGTGCCAGCAGTTTAGGGCTAGCGGGCTACGAGCAGTACTTC.

The chain is built from TRBV7-4 and TRBJ2-3; TRBD2 matches at 16 bases. The CDR3 spans 19 residues. With V trimmed by 5 bases and J by 5 bases, 13 bases remained unmatched. Germline-derived CDR1 and CDR2 are SGHVT and SQSDAQ. CDR3 sequence: CASSPTPGLAGGQEDTQYF. The CDR3 region has the DNA TGTGCCAGCAGCCCGACGCCGGGACTAGCGGGAGGGCAGGAAGATACGCAGTATTTT.

The gene calls are TRBV5-1 and TRBJ1-2, with TRBD1 matching over 9 bases. The CDR3 contains 13 residues. The germline V gene encodes CDR1 SGHRS and CDR2 YFSETQ. V shed 2 bases, J shed 7 bases, and the junction held 3 bases outside the gene matches. This chain's CDR3 is CASSLTGGFGYTF. The CDR3 DNA reads as TGCGCCAGCAGCTTAACAGGGGGCTTTGGCTACACCTTC.

The chain combines TRBV6-5 with TRBJ2-3; D gene ambiguous. This CDR3 contains 16 residues. Germline-derived CDR1 and CDR2 are MNHEY and SVGAGI. The V and J ends lost 4 bases and 0 bases respectively, with 14 bases between them. The CDR3: CASSLSPGLSTDTQYF. CDR3 sequence (DNA): TGTGCCAGCAGTTTGAGTCCGGGTCTGAGCACAGATACGCAGTATTTT.

The CDR3 spells CASSSRLAGDYNEQFF. As DNA, the CDR3 is TGTGCCAGCAGTTCCCGACTAGCGGGGGACTACAATGAGCAGTTCTTC. This rearrangement joins TRBV28 to TRBJ2-1; 12 bases map to TRBD2. This CDR3 is 16 amino acids long. V lost 4 bases to trimming and J lost 3 bases; unmatched junction nucleotides: 4. Germline V lookup: CDR1 MDHEN, CDR2 SYDVKM.

This sequence joins TRBV18 and TRBJ2-2, with 7 nucleotides matching TRBD2. There are 19 residues in the CDR3. Germline V lookup: CDR1 KGHSH, CDR2 LQKENI. V lost 3 bases to trimming and J lost 2 bases; unmatched junction nucleotides: 15. Here the CDR3 DNA reads TGTGCCAGCTCACCGGCGGGGCTACTAGCGCACACCAACACCGGGGAGCTGTTTTTT. Its protein is CASSPAGLLAHTNTGELFF.